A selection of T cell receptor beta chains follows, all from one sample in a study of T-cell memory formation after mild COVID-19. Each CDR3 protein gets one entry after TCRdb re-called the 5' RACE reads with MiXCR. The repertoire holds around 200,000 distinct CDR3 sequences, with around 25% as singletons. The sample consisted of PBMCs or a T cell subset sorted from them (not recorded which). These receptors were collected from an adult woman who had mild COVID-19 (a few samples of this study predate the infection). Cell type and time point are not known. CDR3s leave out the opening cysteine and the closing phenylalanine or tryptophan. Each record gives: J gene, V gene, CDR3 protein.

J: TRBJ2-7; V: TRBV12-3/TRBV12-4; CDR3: ASSWGLLEQY
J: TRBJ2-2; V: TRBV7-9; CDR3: ASSRIRGELF
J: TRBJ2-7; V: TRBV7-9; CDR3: ASSFLAGTVGEQY
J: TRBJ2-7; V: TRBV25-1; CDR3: ASSEFGRQGLDEQY
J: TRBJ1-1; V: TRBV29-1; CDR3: SVRRMNTEAF
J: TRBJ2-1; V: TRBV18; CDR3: ASSWGGATENEQF
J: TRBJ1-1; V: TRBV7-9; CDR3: ASSSPVNLRNTEAF
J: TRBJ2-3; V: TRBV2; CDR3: ASSAFNTDTQY
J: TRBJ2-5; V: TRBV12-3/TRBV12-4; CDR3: ASRPDRNQETQY
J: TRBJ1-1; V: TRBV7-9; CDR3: ASSPPFGQGANTEAF
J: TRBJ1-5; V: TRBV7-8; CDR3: ASSLGGVNQPQH
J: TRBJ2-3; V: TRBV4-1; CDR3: ASSQAEGAGVVQY
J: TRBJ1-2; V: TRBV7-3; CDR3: ASSLGAGIHGYT
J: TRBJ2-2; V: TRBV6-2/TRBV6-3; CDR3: ASSKRSDGELF
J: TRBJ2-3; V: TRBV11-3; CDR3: ASSRLAGGDTDTQY
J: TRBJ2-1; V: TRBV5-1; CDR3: ASSPRQGSYEQF